A selection of T cell receptor beta chains follows, all from one sample in a study of blood T cell repertoires in COVID-19. Sequenced by immunoSEQ multiplex PCR; TCRdb stores in-frame clones only, minus some. The data hold approximately 250,000 clones, with around four fifths observed a single time. Sequenced input: PBMCs or T cells enriched from blood (not recorded which). The receptors were sampled from a man between 35 and 55 years old who had recovered from COVID-19. The CDR3 runs from the conserved cysteine through the conserved F or W. Each record gives: J gene, D gene, clone size, V gene, CDR3 protein, CDR3 DNA. A D gene is named only where the DNA matches it firmly. Size values are once, few and many counts, or a class for expanded clones, and some rows have none.

>TRBJ2-5|TRBD2|few|TRBV7-9
CASSPRTSGYQETQYF
TGTGCCAGCAGCCCTAGGACTAGCGGCTATCAAGAGACCCAGTACTTC
>TRBJ2-6|NA|NA|TRBV6-5
CASRVAGANVLTF
TGTGCCAGCAGGGTAGCTGGGGCCAACGTCCTGACTTTC
>TRBJ2-7|TRBD1|NA|TRBV28
CASRGQLPSYEQYF
TGTGCCAGCAGGGGACAGCTTCCCTCCTACGAGCAGTACTTC
>TRBJ1-5|NA|NA|TRBV6-5
CASSQGQPGPAQHF
TGTGCCAGCAGCCAAGGACAGCCCGGTCCGGCCCAGCATTTT
>TRBJ1-2|NA|NA|TRBV4-1
CASSHPPEGKYGYTF
TGCGCCAGCAGCCATCCCCCGGAGGGGAAATATGGCTACACCTTC
>TRBJ2-7|NA|NA|TRBV5-4
CASSLYGRGMEQYF
TGTGCCAGCAGCTTGTATGGCAGGGGAATGGAGCAGTACTTC
>TRBJ1-2|TRBD1|few|TRBV7-2
CASSSTGFYGYTF
TGTGCCAGCAGCTCGACAGGGTTCTATGGCTACACCTTC
>TRBJ1-3|NA|NA|TRBV5-1
CASSTQAGGAGGNTIYF
TGCGCCAGCAGCACCCAAGCGGGGGGCGCAGGTGGAAACACCATATATTTT
>TRBJ2-4|NA|NA|TRBV7-2
CASSLGYVSIQYF
TGTGCCAGCAGCTTAGGGTACGTCAGCATTCAGTACTTC
>TRBJ1-4|NA|NA|TRBV28
CASLRTNEKLFF
TGTGCCAGTTTGAGGACTAATGAAAAACTGTTTTTT
>TRBJ1-5|NA|NA|TRBV7-9
CASSLVEVSDNQPQHF
TGTGCCAGCAGCTTAGTTGAGGTATCAGACAATCAGCCCCAGCATTTT
>TRBJ1-2|TRBD1|NA|TRBV4-1
CASSQVGTDYGYTF
TGCGCCAGCAGCCAAGTAGGGACAGACTATGGCTACACCTTC
>TRBJ1-6|NA|few|TRBV28
CASGLSGSYNSPLHF
TGTGCCAGCGGCCTATCGGGTTCCTATAATTCACCCCTCCACTTT
>TRBJ1-6|TRBD1|NA|TRBV2
CASSDETGGSPLHF
TGTGCCAGCAGTGATGAGACAGGGGGTTCACCCCTCCACTTT
>TRBJ2-2|TRBD2|NA|TRBV27
CASSFLAGAGELFF
TGTGCCAGCAGTTTTCTAGCGGGAGCCGGGGAGCTGTTTTTT
>TRBJ2-2|TRBD2|few|TRBV7-9
CASSSITSGRNTGELFF
TGTGCCAGCAGCTCGATTACTAGCGGGCGTAACACCGGGGAGCTGTTTTTT
>TRBJ1-4|NA|NA|TRBV4-1
CASSREGVQGEKLFF
TGCGCCAGCAGCCGCGAGGGGGTTCAGGGTGAAAAACTGTTTTTT
>TRBJ2-7|NA|NA|TRBV7-9
CASSLAGAQYEQYF
TGTGCCAGCAGCTTGGCGGGCGCCCAATACGAGCAGTACTTC
>TRBJ1-5|NA|NA|TRBV2
CASTVGGNQPQHF
TGTGCCAGCACGGTCGGGGGCAATCAGCCCCAGCATTTT
>TRBJ2-1|TRBD2|NA|TRBV19
CATSAGEGNEQFF
TGTGCCACTTCAGCGGGAGAAGGGAATGAGCAGTTCTTC
>TRBJ1-6|NA|NA|TRBV5-5
CASSLAMIQSTLHF
TGTGCCAGCAGCTTGGCCATGATACAATCCACCCTCCACTTT
>TRBJ1-1|NA|NA|TRBV7-8
CASSSHMDTVNTEAFF
TGTGCCAGCAGCTCCCACATGGACACAGTGAACACTGAAGCTTTCTTT
>TRBJ1-2|TRBD1|NA|TRBV27
CASTYRQGANPYGYTF
TGTGCCAGCACCTATAGGCAGGGGGCGAATCCCTATGGCTACACCTTC
>TRBJ2-5|NA|NA|TRBV24-1
CATSDPPTGPGTQYF
TGTGCCACCAGTGACCCCCCGACAGGTCCAGGGACCCAGTACTTC
>TRBJ1-5|TRBD1|NA|TRBV19
CASEGQGNQPQHF
TGTGCCAGTGAGGGACAGGGCAATCAGCCCCAGCATTTT
>TRBJ2-3|TRBD2|NA|TRBV7-9
CASSPVAGDTDTQYF
TGTGCCAGCAGCCCCGTAGCGGGGGACACAGATACGCAGTATTTT
>TRBJ1-2|NA|NA|TRBV6-1
CASSEGPVGRDRYTF
TGTGCCAGCAGTGAAGGTCCAGTAGGGAGGGACCGCTACACCTTC
>TRBJ1-2|NA|NA|TRBV5-1
CASSLDRSNYGYTF
TGCGCCAGCAGCTTGGACAGGTCTAACTATGGCTACACCTTC
>TRBJ2-1|NA|NA|TRBV28
CASTVPGLYNEQFF
TGTGCCAGCACCGTACCGGGATTGTACAATGAGCAGTTCTTC
>TRBJ1-6|TRBD1|NA|TRBV4-2
CASSQPDRFNSPLHF
TGTGCCAGCAGCCAACCGGACAGGTTTAATTCACCCCTCCACTTT
>TRBJ2-7|NA|NA|TRBV7-3
CASSRSGGQEQYF
TGTGCCAGCAGCCGATCCGGAGGACAGGAGCAGTACTTC
>TRBJ1-1|NA|NA|TRBV6-5
CASTKTRRGSTEAFF
TGTGCCAGCACCAAAACGAGACGGGGAAGCACTGAAGCTTTCTTT
>TRBJ2-7|TRBD2|NA|TRBV7-9
CASSLGTSGGSSSYEQYF
TGTGCCAGCAGCTTGGGGACTAGCGGGGGCAGTAGCTCCTACGAGCAGTACTTC
>TRBJ1-2|NA|NA|TRBV9
CASSVYGEVREGYGYTF
TGTGCCAGCAGCGTATACGGGGAGGTGAGGGAGGGGTATGGCTACACCTTC
>TRBJ2-7|NA|NA|TRBV28
CASTRDSIFQQYF
TGTGCCAGCACGAGGGACTCCATCTTCCAGCAGTACTTC
>TRBJ1-6|NA|NA|TRBV2
CASSGETFSPLHF
TGTGCCAGCAGTGGGGAGACATTTTCACCCCTCCACTTT
>TRBJ1-6|NA|NA|TRBV5-1
CASSLEAARAKNSPLHF
TGCGCCAGCAGCTTGGAGGCAGCGAGGGCCAAAAATTCACCCCTCCACTTT
>TRBJ1-2|TRBD1|few|TRBV12-3/TRBV12-4
CASSFAGGGYTF
TGTGCCAGCAGTTTCGCAGGGGGCGGCTACACCTTC
>TRBJ1-1|TRBD1|NA|TRBV15
CATSLDRGKGEAFF
TGTGCCACCAGCCTAGACAGGGGGAAAGGTGAAGCTTTCTTT
>TRBJ1-2|NA|few|TRBV30
CAWSVTGDYGYTF
TGTGCCTGGAGTGTGACGGGAGACTATGGCTACACCTTC
>TRBJ1-5|TRBD1|few|TRBV3-1/TRBV3-2
CASSQAQGANQPQHF
TGTGCCAGCAGCCAAGCTCAGGGGGCTAATCAGCCCCAGCATTTT
>TRBJ2-1|NA|NA|TRBV9
CASSPTTQGGEQFF
TGTGCCAGCAGCCCCACTACACAGGGCGGTGAGCAGTTCTTC